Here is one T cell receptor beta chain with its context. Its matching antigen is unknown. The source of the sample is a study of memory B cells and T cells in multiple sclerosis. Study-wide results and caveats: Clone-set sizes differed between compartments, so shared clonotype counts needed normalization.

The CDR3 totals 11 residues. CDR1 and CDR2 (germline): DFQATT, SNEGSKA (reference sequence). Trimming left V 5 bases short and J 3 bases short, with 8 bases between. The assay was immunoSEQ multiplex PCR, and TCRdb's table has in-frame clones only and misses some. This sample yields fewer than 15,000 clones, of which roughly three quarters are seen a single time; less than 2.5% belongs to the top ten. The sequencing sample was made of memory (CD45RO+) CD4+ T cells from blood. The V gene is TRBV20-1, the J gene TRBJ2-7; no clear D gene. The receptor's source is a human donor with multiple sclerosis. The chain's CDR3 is CSALISYEQYF. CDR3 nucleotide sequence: TGCAGTGCTCTTATTAGCTACGAGCAGTACTTC.